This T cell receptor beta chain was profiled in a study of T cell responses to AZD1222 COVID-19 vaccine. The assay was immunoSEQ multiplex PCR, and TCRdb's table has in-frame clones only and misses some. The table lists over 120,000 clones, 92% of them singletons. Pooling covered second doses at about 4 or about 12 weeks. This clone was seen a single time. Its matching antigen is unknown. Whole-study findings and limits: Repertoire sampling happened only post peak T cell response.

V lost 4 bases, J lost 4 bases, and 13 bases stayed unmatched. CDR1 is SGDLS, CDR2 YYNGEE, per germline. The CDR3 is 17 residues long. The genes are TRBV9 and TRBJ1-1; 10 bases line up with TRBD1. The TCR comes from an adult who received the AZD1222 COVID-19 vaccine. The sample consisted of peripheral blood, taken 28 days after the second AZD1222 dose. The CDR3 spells CASSPPTGGAGSTEAFF. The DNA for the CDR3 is TGTGCCAGCAGCCCACCGACAGGGGGCGCAGGGTCCACTGAAGCTTTCTTT.